These T cell receptor beta chains were read from a single sample in a study of blood T cell repertoires in COVID-19. Repertoires were generated with immunoSEQ multiplex PCR, while TCRdb's copy carries only in-frame clones and drops some. The repertoire holds roughly 700,000 clones, with 75% to 90% as singletons. Specimen: peripheral blood. These receptors were obtained from a woman aged 18-30 years with acute or convalescent COVID-19. CDR3s include the opening cysteine and the closing phenylalanine or tryptophan. D genes are given only for firm matches. Clone size appears in some rows only: once, few, many, or a class for an expanded clone.

clone size: -; D gene: -; V gene: TRBV7-2; J gene: TRBJ2-3; CDR3 protein: CASSTPSTDTQYF; CDR3 DNA: TGTGCCAGCAGCACTCCCAGCACAGATACGCAGTATTTT
clone size: -; D gene: TRBD1; V gene: TRBV6-4; J gene: TRBJ2-3; CDR3 protein: CASSDPTGGDTQYF; CDR3 DNA: TGTGCCAGCAGTGACCCCACAGGGGGAGATACGCAGTATTTT
clone size: -; D gene: TRBD1; V gene: TRBV30; J gene: TRBJ1-2; CDR3 protein: CAWTATGGGGGYTF; CDR3 DNA: TGTGCCTGGACCGCGACAGGGGGGGGAGGTGGCTACACCTTC
clone size: once; D gene: -; V gene: TRBV2; J gene: TRBJ1-1; CDR3 protein: CASRGGTEAFF; CDR3 DNA: TGTGCCAGCAGGGGGGGAACTGAAGCTTTCTTT
clone size: -; D gene: -; V gene: TRBV5-6; J gene: TRBJ1-1; CDR3 protein: CASSLAGTRTAEAFF; CDR3 DNA: TGTGCCAGCAGCTTGGCCGGGACACGGACGGCTGAAGCTTTCTTT
clone size: -; D gene: -; V gene: TRBV5-4; J gene: TRBJ2-3; CDR3 protein: CASSLGAYTDTQYF; CDR3 DNA: TGTGCCAGCAGCTTGGGGGCCTACACAGATACGCAGTATTTT
clone size: -; D gene: TRBD1; V gene: TRBV5-1; J gene: TRBJ2-3; CDR3 protein: CASSPPPDRARRDTQYF; CDR3 DNA: TGCGCCAGCAGCCCACCCCCCGACAGGGCACGAAGAGATACGCAGTATTTT
clone size: -; D gene: TRBD2; V gene: TRBV6-4; J gene: TRBJ2-1; CDR3 protein: CASSENGGAGNEQFF; CDR3 DNA: TGTGCCAGCAGCGAAAACGGGGGGGCTGGAAATGAGCAGTTCTTC
clone size: -; D gene: -; V gene: TRBV7-8; J gene: TRBJ2-1; CDR3 protein: CASSIKSWDSIYNEQFF; CDR3 DNA: TGTGCCAGCAGCATAAAATCGTGGGACTCCATCTACAATGAGCAGTTCTTC
clone size: -; D gene: -; V gene: TRBV7-2; J gene: TRBJ2-3; CDR3 protein: CASSWLGLNPDTQYF; CDR3 DNA: TGTGCCAGCAGCTGGCTAGGTCTAAACCCAGATACGCAGTATTTT
clone size: -; D gene: -; V gene: TRBV29-1; J gene: TRBJ2-7; CDR3 protein: CSATGFEQYF; CDR3 DNA: TGCAGCGCCACAGGGTTCGAGCAGTACTTC
clone size: -; D gene: -; V gene: TRBV21-1; J gene: TRBJ1-5; CDR3 protein: CASSKWARRGQGDNQPQHF; CDR3 DNA: TGTGCCAGCAGCAAATGGGCCCGGAGGGGGCAAGGTGACAATCAGCCCCAGCATTTT
clone size: -; D gene: TRBD2; V gene: TRBV11-2; J gene: TRBJ2-1; CDR3 protein: CASSSLAGGPANEQFF; CDR3 DNA: TGTGCCAGCAGCTCTCTAGCGGGGGGGCCGGCCAATGAGCAGTTCTTC
clone size: -; D gene: -; V gene: TRBV12-3/TRBV12-4; J gene: TRBJ1-2; CDR3 protein: CASSLQGSGYTF; CDR3 DNA: TGTGCCAGCAGTTTACAGGGAAGTGGCTACACCTTC
clone size: -; D gene: -; V gene: TRBV6-2/TRBV6-3; J gene: TRBJ1-5; CDR3 protein: CASSPSGGGSNQPQHF; CDR3 DNA: TGTGCCAGCAGCCCTTCCGGAGGAGGGAGCAATCAGCCCCAGCATTTT
clone size: -; D gene: -; V gene: TRBV7-2; J gene: TRBJ2-7; CDR3 protein: CASSLVFQGIYEQYF; CDR3 DNA: TGTGCCAGCAGCTTAGTGTTCCAGGGCATCTACGAGCAGTACTTC
clone size: -; D gene: -; V gene: TRBV10-2; J gene: TRBJ1-1; CDR3 protein: CASSFSHLNTEAFF; CDR3 DNA: TGCGCCAGCAGTTTCTCACATCTGAACACTGAAGCTTTCTTT
clone size: -; D gene: TRBD1; V gene: TRBV19; J gene: TRBJ1-2; CDR3 protein: CASNDRGDYGYTF; CDR3 DNA: TGTGCCAGTAACGACAGGGGGGACTATGGCTACACCTTC
clone size: -; D gene: -; V gene: TRBV6-5; J gene: TRBJ1-3; CDR3 protein: CASSRNRDSGNTIYF; CDR3 DNA: TGTGCCAGCAGTCGAAACCGGGACTCTGGAAACACCATATATTTT
clone size: -; D gene: -; V gene: TRBV4-2; J gene: TRBJ2-1; CDR3 protein: CASSQARSPHSYNEQFF; CDR3 DNA: TGTGCCAGCAGCCAAGCCAGGTCCCCCCACTCCTACAATGAGCAGTTCTTC
clone size: -; D gene: TRBD1; V gene: TRBV12-5; J gene: TRBJ1-5; CDR3 protein: CASGFGQGSNQPQHF; CDR3 DNA: TGTGCTAGTGGTTTTGGACAGGGAAGCAATCAGCCCCAGCATTTT
clone size: -; D gene: -; V gene: TRBV4-3; J gene: TRBJ1-5; CDR3 protein: CASSQEIGAGRQPQHF; CDR3 DNA: TGCGCCAGCAGCCAAGAGATAGGGGCAGGTAGGCAGCCCCAGCATTTT
clone size: -; D gene: TRBD2; V gene: TRBV7-6; J gene: TRBJ2-3; CDR3 protein: CASSLSWRGATDTQYF; CDR3 DNA: TGTGCCAGCAGCTTATCTTGGCGGGGGGCGACAGATACGCAGTATTTT
clone size: -; D gene: -; V gene: TRBV7-2; J gene: TRBJ1-3; CDR3 protein: CASSLARAGAGNTIYF; CDR3 DNA: TGTGCCAGCAGCTTAGCGCGGGCAGGGGCTGGAAACACCATATATTTT
clone size: once; D gene: -; V gene: TRBV9; J gene: TRBJ1-1; CDR3 protein: CASSVVVGRVNTEAFF; CDR3 DNA: TGTGCCAGCAGCGTAGTCGTGGGGAGGGTGAACACTGAAGCTTTCTTT
clone size: -; D gene: TRBD2; V gene: TRBV29-1; J gene: TRBJ2-7; CDR3 protein: CSVEDREGMTYEQYF; CDR3 DNA: TGCAGCGTTGAAGACCGGGAGGGGATGACCTACGAGCAGTACTTC
clone size: -; D gene: TRBD1; V gene: TRBV3-1/TRBV3-2; J gene: TRBJ1-3; CDR3 protein: CASSPGTGLSGGNTIYF; CDR3 DNA: TGTGCCAGCAGCCCGGGGACAGGGCTCTCGGGGGGAAACACCATATATTTT
clone size: -; D gene: -; V gene: TRBV30; J gene: TRBJ2-5; CDR3 protein: CASDSEQETQYF; CDR3 DNA: TGTGCCTCCGACAGCGAACAAGAGACCCAGTACTTC
clone size: once; D gene: TRBD2; V gene: TRBV19; J gene: TRBJ2-3; CDR3 protein: CASSIVGRGGTDTQYF; CDR3 DNA: TGTGCCAGTAGTATAGTGGGGCGGGGGGGGACAGATACGCAGTATTTT
clone size: once; D gene: -; V gene: TRBV6-5; J gene: TRBJ1-1; CDR3 protein: CASSLQGPNTEAFF; CDR3 DNA: TGTGCCAGCAGCCTACAGGGCCCGAACACTGAAGCTTTCTTT
clone size: -; D gene: TRBD1; V gene: TRBV6-5; J gene: TRBJ2-2; CDR3 protein: CASRGTGGYTGELFF; CDR3 DNA: TGTGCCAGCAGGGGGACAGGGGGTTACACCGGGGAGCTGTTTTTT
clone size: -; D gene: TRBD1; V gene: TRBV27; J gene: TRBJ1-1; CDR3 protein: CASSTGQGYTEAFF; CDR3 DNA: TGTGCCAGCAGTACCGGACAGGGATACACTGAAGCTTTCTTT
clone size: -; D gene: TRBD1; V gene: TRBV30; J gene: TRBJ2-1; CDR3 protein: CAWSPDRVRNEQFF; CDR3 DNA: TGTGCCTGGAGCCCTGACAGGGTCCGGAATGAGCAGTTCTTC
clone size: -; D gene: TRBD1; V gene: TRBV6-6; J gene: TRBJ1-6; CDR3 protein: CASMRQGDSPLHF; CDR3 DNA: TGTGCCAGCATGAGACAGGGGGACTCACCCCTCCACTTT
clone size: -; D gene: -; V gene: TRBV30; J gene: TRBJ2-7; CDR3 protein: CAWSVEANSEQYF; CDR3 DNA: TGTGCCTGGAGTGTTGAGGCGAATTCCGAGCAGTACTTC
clone size: few; D gene: -; V gene: TRBV19; J gene: TRBJ1-1; CDR3 protein: CASSLGAFF; CDR3 DNA: TGTGCCAGTAGCCTCGGAGCTTTCTTT
clone size: once; D gene: TRBD1; V gene: TRBV11-2; J gene: TRBJ1-4; CDR3 protein: CASSLGQGGKLFF; CDR3 DNA: TGTGCCAGCAGCTTGGGACAGGGGGGAAAACTGTTTTTT
clone size: -; D gene: -; V gene: TRBV19; J gene: TRBJ1-5; CDR3 protein: CASSTAGGDQPQHF; CDR3 DNA: TGTGCCAGTAGCACCGCGGGAGGGGATCAGCCCCAGCATTTT
clone size: -; D gene: -; V gene: TRBV21-1; J gene: TRBJ1-2; CDR3 protein: CASSSRTVNYGYTF; CDR3 DNA: TGTGCCAGCAGCTCCCGGACAGTCAACTATGGCTACACCTTC
clone size: -; D gene: TRBD1; V gene: TRBV29-1; J gene: TRBJ1-1; CDR3 protein: CSVDWDRGGTEAFF; CDR3 DNA: TGCAGCGTTGACTGGGACAGGGGAGGGACTGAAGCTTTCTTT
clone size: -; D gene: -; V gene: TRBV19; J gene: TRBJ2-7; CDR3 protein: CASSPGQPSEQYF; CDR3 DNA: TGTGCCAGTTCCCCAGGACAGCCATCGGAGCAGTACTTC
clone size: -; D gene: -; V gene: TRBV5-8; J gene: TRBJ2-7; CDR3 protein: CAGHWATYEQYF; CDR3 DNA: TGTGCCGGCCATTGGGCGACCTACGAGCAGTACTTC
clone size: once; D gene: -; V gene: TRBV12-3/TRBV12-4; J gene: TRBJ2-7; CDR3 protein: CASTSTASYEQYF; CDR3 DNA: TGTGCCAGCACCTCGACAGCTTCATACGAGCAGTACTTC
clone size: -; D gene: -; V gene: TRBV12-3/TRBV12-4; J gene: TRBJ2-7; CDR3 protein: CASSGQGPYEQYF; CDR3 DNA: TGTGCCAGCAGCGGGCAGGGGCCCTACGAGCAGTACTTC
clone size: -; D gene: -; V gene: TRBV5-1; J gene: TRBJ2-6; CDR3 protein: CASSLGQTGANVLTF; CDR3 DNA: TGCGCCAGCAGCTTGGGTCAGACTGGGGCCAACGTCCTGACTTTC